Following are 7 T cell receptor beta chains from one sample sequenced in a study of control samples from healthy donors and cancer patients. The method was immunoSEQ multiplex PCR; TCRdb's version includes in-frame clones alone and lacks a portion of them. The sample yields tens of thousands of clones, over 85% seen once. The sample was PBMCs. The receptors shown here come from a woman in her forties with lung cancer.

V and J are TRBV11-2 and TRBJ1-6; D gene unclear. V lost 1 base and J 1 base, leaving 5 bases between the germline ends. This CDR3 is built from 15 residues. Germline values: CDR1 SGHAT, CDR2 FQNNGV. The CDR3 region is CASSLAGSYNSPLHF. CDR3 bases: TGTGCCAGCAGCTTAGCGGGGTCCTATAATTCACCCCTCCACTTT.

This clone came up once. The chain recombines TRBV7-9 with TRBJ2-1, with unresolved D. The CDR3 spans 15 residues. Germline V lookup: CDR1 SEHNR, CDR2 FQNEAQ (reference sequence). V was shortened by 6 bases and J by 2 bases, with 14 bases between the two germline ends. As DNA, the CDR3 is TGTGCCAGCAGTCAATTGGGCAACACCTACAATGAGCAGTTCTTC. Encoded protein: CASSQLGNTYNEQFF.

The gene calls are TRBV11-3 and TRBJ2-3; D may be TRBD1 (6 bases). Trimming stripped 1 base from V and 1 base from J, with 15 bases between. The CDR3 covers 17 residues. CDR1 is SGHNT and CDR2 is YENEEA in the germline V gene. The CDR3 sequence is CASSLGNRGQGTDTQYF. The CDR3 DNA reads as TGTGCCAGCAGCTTAGGGAATAGGGGACAAGGCACAGATACGCAGTATTTT.

V is TRBV11-2 and J is TRBJ1-1, with no clear D. CDR3 length: 16 amino acids. CDR1 is SGHAT and CDR2 is FQNNGV in the germline V gene. Trimming took off 1 base at V and 0 bases at J, with 12 bases between the two ends. CDR3 sequence (DNA): TGTGCCAGCAGCTTAGGGGTCCCGTTTTTGAACACTGAAGCTTTCTTT. Translation gives CASSLGVPFLNTEAFF.

This sequence joins TRBV5-1 and TRBJ1-1; D is undetermined. Germline CDR1 reads SGHRS; CDR2 reads YFSETQ. The CDR3 contains 13 residues. Trimming shortened V by 4 bases and J by 4 bases, and 11 bases separated the two germline ends. In DNA, the CDR3 is TGCGCCAGCAGCCCGGCCCGGGGCACTGAAGCTTTCTTT. The encoded protein is CASSPARGTEAFF.

V and J are TRBV28 and TRBJ2-7; 7 nucleotides agree with TRBD1. Looked up from germline, CDR1 is MDHEN and CDR2 is SYDVKM. V dropped 4 bases and J dropped 0; count of bases not matched to a gene: 6. The CDR3 is 15 amino acids. CDR3: CASSYDRDSSYEQYF. CDR3 coding DNA: TGTGCCAGCAGTTACGACAGGGACAGCTCCTACGAGCAGTACTTC.

Concerning this clone itself: A junction end diverges from the germline sequence, so it may reflect a read error. The chain has TRBV28 and TRBJ2-6, with TRBD1 identical over 9 bases. This CDR3 spans 18 amino acids. Germline values: CDR1 MDHEN, CDR2 SYDVKM. CDR3 in amino acids: CASSLRSGQGVGANVPTF. The DNA for the CDR3 is TGTGCCAGCAGTCTTCGATCGGGACAGGGTGTAGGGGCCAACGTCCCGACTTTC.